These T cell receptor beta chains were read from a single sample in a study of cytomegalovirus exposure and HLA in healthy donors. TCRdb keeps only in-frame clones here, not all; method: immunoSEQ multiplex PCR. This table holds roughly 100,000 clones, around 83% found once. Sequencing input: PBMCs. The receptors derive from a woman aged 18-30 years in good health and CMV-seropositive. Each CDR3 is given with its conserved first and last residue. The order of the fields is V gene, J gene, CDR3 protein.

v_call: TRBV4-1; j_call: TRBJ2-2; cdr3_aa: CASSQLGLGTGAGNGELFF
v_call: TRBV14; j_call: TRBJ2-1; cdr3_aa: CASSQQSGLAGGSHNEQFF
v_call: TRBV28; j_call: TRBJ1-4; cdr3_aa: CASSWGGEKLFF
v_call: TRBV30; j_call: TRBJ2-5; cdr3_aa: CACLDRGETQYF
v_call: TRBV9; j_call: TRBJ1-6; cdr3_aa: CASSPRLRENNSPLHF
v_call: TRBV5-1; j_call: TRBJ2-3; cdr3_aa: CASSLGQGGPDTQYF
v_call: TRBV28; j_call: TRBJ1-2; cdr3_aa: CASKMTEGYTF
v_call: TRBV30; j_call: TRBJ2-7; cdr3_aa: CAWSRTGQQYF
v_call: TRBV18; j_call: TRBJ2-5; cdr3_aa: CASSRTGEVSQETQYF
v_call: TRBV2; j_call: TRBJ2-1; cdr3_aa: CASREREGYNEQFF
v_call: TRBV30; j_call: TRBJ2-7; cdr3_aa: CAWRGQGAGSYYEQYF
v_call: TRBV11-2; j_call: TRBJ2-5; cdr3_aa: CASSFRAGGSQETQYF
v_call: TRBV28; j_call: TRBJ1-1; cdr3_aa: CASSPRRRTEAFF
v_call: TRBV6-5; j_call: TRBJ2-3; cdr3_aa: CASSLLREVADTQYF
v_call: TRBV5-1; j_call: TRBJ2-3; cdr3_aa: CASSPGGVDTQYF
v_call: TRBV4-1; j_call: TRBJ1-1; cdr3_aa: CASSQDWGHIQGVNTEAFF
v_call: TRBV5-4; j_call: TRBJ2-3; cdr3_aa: CASSLVGVTDTQYF
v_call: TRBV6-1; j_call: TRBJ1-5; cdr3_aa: CASRDGQEYQPQHF
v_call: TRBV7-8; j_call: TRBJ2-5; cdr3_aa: CASRFSLGAFRETQYF
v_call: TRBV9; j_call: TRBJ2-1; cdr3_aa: CASSVVWPSNEQFF
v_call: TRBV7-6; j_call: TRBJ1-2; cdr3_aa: CASSQDTLDGYTF
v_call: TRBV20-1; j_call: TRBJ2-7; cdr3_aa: CSVRQPYEQYF
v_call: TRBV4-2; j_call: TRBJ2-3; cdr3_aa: CASSHTSGGPAGDTQYF
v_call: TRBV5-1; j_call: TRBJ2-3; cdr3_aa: CASSLASGGDHTDTQYF
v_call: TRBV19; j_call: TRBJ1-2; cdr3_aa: CASSIENRGRGYTF
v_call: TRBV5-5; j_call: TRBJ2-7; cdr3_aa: CASSLFPGVSYEQYF
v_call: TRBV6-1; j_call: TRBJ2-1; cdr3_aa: CASRELDGEQFF
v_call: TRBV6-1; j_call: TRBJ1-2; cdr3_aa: CASSELRTGVYGYTF
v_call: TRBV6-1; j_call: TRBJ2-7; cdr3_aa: CASSEETSGYEQYF
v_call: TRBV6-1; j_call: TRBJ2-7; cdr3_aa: CASSMQYEQYF
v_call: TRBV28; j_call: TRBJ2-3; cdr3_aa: CASSTSRDRDPDTQYF
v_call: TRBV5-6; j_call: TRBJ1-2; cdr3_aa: CASSLEEQGYYGYTF
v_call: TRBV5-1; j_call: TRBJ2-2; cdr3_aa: CASILRVGGTGELFF
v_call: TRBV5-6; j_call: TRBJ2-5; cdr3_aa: CASSLWGEETQYF
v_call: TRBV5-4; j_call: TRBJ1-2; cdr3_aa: CASTPDRAYGYTF
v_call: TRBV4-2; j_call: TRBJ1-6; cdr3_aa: CASSQGDSPLHF
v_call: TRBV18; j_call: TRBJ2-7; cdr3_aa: CASSPRTSGRAGYEQYF
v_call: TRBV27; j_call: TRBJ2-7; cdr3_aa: CASSSGGGWEQYF
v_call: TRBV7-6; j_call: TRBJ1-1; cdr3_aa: CASSFRQGATEAFF
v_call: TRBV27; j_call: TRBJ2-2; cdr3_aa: CASRRGDPGELFF
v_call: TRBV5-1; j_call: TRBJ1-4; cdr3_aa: CASSQGQGASSEKLFF
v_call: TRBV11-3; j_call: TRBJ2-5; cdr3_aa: CASSFQFGRDSETQYF
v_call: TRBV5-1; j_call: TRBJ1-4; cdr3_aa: CASSPRWTGPNEKLFF
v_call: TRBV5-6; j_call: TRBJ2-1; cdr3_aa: CASSLGQGRNEQFF
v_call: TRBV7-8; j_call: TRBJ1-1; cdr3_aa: CASSLRWRENTEAFF
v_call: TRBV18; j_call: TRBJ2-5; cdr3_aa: CASSYLSRRGTQYF
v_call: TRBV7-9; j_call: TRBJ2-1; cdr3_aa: CASSLPIWGEDEQFF
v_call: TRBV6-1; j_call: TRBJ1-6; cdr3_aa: CASSDRQGNSPLHF
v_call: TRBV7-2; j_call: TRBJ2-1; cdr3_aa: CASSLSRGASNEQFF
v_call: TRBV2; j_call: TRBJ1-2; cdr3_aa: CASSAGLGYTF
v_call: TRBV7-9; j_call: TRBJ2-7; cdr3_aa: CASSFSGLTYEQYF
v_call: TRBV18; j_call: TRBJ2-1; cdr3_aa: CASSLLQGALGEQFF
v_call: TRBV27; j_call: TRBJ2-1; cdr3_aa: CASSSGGEQFF